Given below is one T cell receptor beta chain in context. Its target is unknown. This specimen belongs to a study of blood T cells in healthy people across ages. Findings and limits, study-wide: Roughly linear age-related decline in beta diversity appeared, significant by age 40.

Isolated per sample were at least 6 million PBMCs. Germline CDR1 SQVTM, CDR2 ANQGSEA. The CDR3 covers 15 residues. V lost 0 bases, J lost 2 bases, and 6 bases stayed unmatched. Then a second PCR, running roughly 7 to 11 cycles, was carried out with a sample-barcoded 5' primer and a J-beta primer mix. TCRdb recomputed calls from the 5' RACE reads with MiXCR, one row per CDR3 protein. The table shows 1.5 million to 2 million distinct CDR3 sequences, with more than 35% occurring only once. This rearrangement joins TRBV29-1 to TRBJ2-7, with TRBD2 identical over 8 bases. The specimen sequenced was blood. The receptor was isolated from a human donor in good health. This CDR3 reads CSVEDETSGTYEQYF. The CDR3 region has the DNA TGCAGCGTTGAAGATGAAACTAGCGGTACCTACGAGCAGTACTTC.